The source of this T cell receptor (beta chain) is a study of cytomegalovirus exposure and HLA in healthy donors. General study findings and limits: One variant, a missense change in DCLRE1C, was linked in a later analysis to TCR beta V- and J-gene trimming.

To note about this clone: Its target is not known.

With 60 Vbeta and 13 Jbeta primers, the PCR was carried out. Clones were sequenced by immunoSEQ multiplex PCR, and TCRdb holds only the in-frame ones, with some missing. The sample carries approximately 210,000 clones, roughly 85% recorded once. The CDR3 contains 13 residues. CDR1 is KGHSH and CDR2 is LQKENI in the germline V gene. V lost 2 bases and J 0 bases, leaving 5 bases between the germline ends. Material for sequencing was PBMCs. This TCR derives from a male donor in good health and CMV-seronegative. The chain carries TRBV18 and TRBJ2-7; D is undetermined. CDR3 residues: CASSPNSSYEQYF. CDR3 bases: TGTGCCAGCTCACCAAACAGCTCCTACGAGCAGTACTTC. The complete variable domain, with remaining parts taken from reference TRBV18 and TRBJ2-7, reads NAGVMQNPRHLVRRRGQEARLRCSPMKGHSHVYWYRQLPEEGLKFMVYLQKENIIDESGMPKERFSAEFPKEGPSILRIQQVVRGDSAAYFCASSPNSSYEQYFGPGTRLTVT.